Below, 6 T cell receptor beta chains from the same sample are listed, as sequenced in a study of CD8 T cells in Susac syndrome. Reverse transcription of roughly 0.5 to 1 ug RNA was carried out with random hexamers. TCRdb re-derived calls from the immunoSEQ multiplex PCR reads in MiXCR, one entry per CDR3 protein. The table lists under 200,000 distinct CDR3 sequences, around 95% of them singletons. Material for sequencing was CD4+ T cells from PBMCs. Receptor source: a human donor in good health.

This sequence joins TRBV20-1 and TRBJ2-1; D unclear. The germline V gene has CDR1 DFQATT and CDR2 SNEGSKA (reference sequence). Trimming took off 4 bases at V and 1 base at J, with 5 bases between the two ends. The CDR3 has 12 amino acids. The CDR3 DNA sequence: TGCAGTGCTACGGTTTCCTACAATGAGCAGTTCTTC. This sequence encodes CSATVSYNEQFF.

This clonotype was seen only once. The chain couples TRBV6-2 or TRBV6-3 to TRBJ2-2; no reliable D call. This CDR3 contains 12 residues. Trimming removed 6 bases from V and 5 bases from J, with 7 bases in between. Germline V lookup: CDR1 MNHEY, CDR2 SVGEGT. The CDR3 DNA reads as TGTGCCAGCAGACCTGTAACCGGGGAGCTGTTTTTT. Encoded protein: CASRPVTGELFF.

The CDR3 loop is CSAQTSGGASEQFF. As DNA, the CDR3 is TGCAGTGCTCAAACTAGCGGGGGGGCCAGTGAGCAGTTCTTC. The chain employs TRBV20-1 and TRBJ2-1, with 13 bases matching TRBD2. The germline gives CDR1 DFQATT, CDR2 SNEGSKA (reference sequence). Germline trimming cut 5 bases from V and 9 bases from J; bases unmatched to any gene: 7. CDR3 length: 14 amino acids.

This chain connects TRBV27 to TRBJ2-6; D ambiguous. Germline V lookup: CDR1 MNHEY, CDR2 SMNVEV (reference sequence). V was pared by 5 bases and J by 0 bases, with 8 bases between. The CDR3 is made up of 15 amino acids. CDR3: CASSPPSSGANVLTF. The CDR3 DNA reads TGTGCCAGCAGTCCCCCGAGCTCTGGGGCCAACGTCCTGACTTTC.

The chain joins TRBV6-2 or TRBV6-3 to TRBJ2-7; 9 bases agree with TRBD1. Germline CDR1 reads MNHEY; CDR2 reads SVGEGT. V gave up 6 bases and J gave up 3 bases; unmatched junction bases: 6. The length of the CDR3 is 14 residues. In DNA, the CDR3 is TGTGCCAGCAGCGGGGACAGGGATCGCTACGAGCAGTACTTC. It codes for CASSGDRDRYEQYF.

The chain carries TRBV5-4 and TRBJ2-3; 8 positions match TRBD2. Germline values: CDR1 SGHNT, CDR2 YYREEE (reference sequence). The CDR3 contains 13 residues. V was pared by 4 bases and J by 4 bases, with 2 bases of the junction left unmatched. CDR3 loop: CASSAAGADTQYF. The CDR3 region has the DNA TGTGCCAGCAGCGCAGCGGGGGCAGATACGCAGTATTTT.